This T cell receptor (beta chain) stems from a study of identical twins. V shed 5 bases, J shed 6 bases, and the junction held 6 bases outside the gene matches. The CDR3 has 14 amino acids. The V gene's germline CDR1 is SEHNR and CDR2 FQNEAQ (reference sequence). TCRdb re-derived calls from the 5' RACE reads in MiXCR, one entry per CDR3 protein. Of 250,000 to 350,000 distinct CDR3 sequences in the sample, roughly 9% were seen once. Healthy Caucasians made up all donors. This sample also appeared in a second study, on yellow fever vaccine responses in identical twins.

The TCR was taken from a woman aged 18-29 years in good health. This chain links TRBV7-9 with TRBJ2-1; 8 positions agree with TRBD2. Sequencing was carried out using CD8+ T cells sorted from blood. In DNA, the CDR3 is TGTGCCAGCAGCCTCCCCGGGGGGGCCAATGAGCAGTTCTTC. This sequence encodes CASSLPGGANEQFF. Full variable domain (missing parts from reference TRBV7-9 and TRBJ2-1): DTGVSQNPRHKITKRGQNVTFRCDPISEHNRLYWYRQTLGQGPEFLTYFQNEAQLEKSRLLSDRFSAERPKGSFSTLEIQRTEQGDSAMYLCASSLPGGANEQFFGPGTRLTVL.